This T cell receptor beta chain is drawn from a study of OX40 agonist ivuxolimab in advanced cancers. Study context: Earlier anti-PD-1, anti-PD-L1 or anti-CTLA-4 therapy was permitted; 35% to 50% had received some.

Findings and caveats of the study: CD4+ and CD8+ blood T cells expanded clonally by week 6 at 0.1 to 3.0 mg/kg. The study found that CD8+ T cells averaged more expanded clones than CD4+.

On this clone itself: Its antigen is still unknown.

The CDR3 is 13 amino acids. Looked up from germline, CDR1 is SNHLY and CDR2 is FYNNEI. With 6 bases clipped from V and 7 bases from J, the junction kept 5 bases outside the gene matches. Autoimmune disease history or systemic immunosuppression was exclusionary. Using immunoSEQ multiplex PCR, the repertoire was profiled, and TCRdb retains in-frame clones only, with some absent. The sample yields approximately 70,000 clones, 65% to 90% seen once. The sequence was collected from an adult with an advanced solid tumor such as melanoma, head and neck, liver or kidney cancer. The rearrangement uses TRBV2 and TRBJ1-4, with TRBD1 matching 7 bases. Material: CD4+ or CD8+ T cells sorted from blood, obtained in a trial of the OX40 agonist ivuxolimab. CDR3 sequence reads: CASSRGSVEKLFF. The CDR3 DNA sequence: TGTGCCAGCAGCAGGGGGTCGGTTGAAAAACTGTTTTTT.